A single sample is the source of the 30 T cell receptor beta chains below, sequenced in a study of immunodeficiency. Overall study results and limits: CD4+ V-J pairing and productive entropy appeared similar in patients and controls.

The data were produced by immunoSEQ multiplex PCR, yet TCRdb's version contains in-frame clones alone and is incomplete. This sample has 2,000 to 3,000 clones, with 88% found just once. No antigens are known for them. Material for sequencing was CD4+ T cells from blood. These receptors came from a girl between 10 and 17 years old with POLD1 deficiency.

There are a few counts of this clone. This sequence joins TRBV7-2 and TRBJ1-1; no definite D call. The CDR3 contains 17 residues. Germline V gene lookup returns CDR1 SGHTA and CDR2 FQGNSA. Trimming took off 1 base at V and 0 bases at J, with 15 bases between the two ends. The CDR3 region has the DNA TGTGCCAGCAGCTTAGTTCCGTGGGTACAGATGAACACTGAAGCTTTCTTT. It translates to CASSLVPWVQMNTEAFF.

The chain uses TRBV4-2 and TRBJ2-2; D unresolved. Germline V gene data show CDR1 as LGHNA and CDR2 as YNFKEQ. V was pared by 1 base and J by 2 bases, with 8 bases between. CDR3 length: 15 amino acids. The CDR3 spells CASSQGHVNTGELFF. DNA of the CDR3: TGTGCCAGCAGCCAAGGGCACGTAAACACCGGGGAGCTGTTTTTT.

This sequence joins TRBV5-5 and TRBJ2-4, with D possibly called TRBD1 or TRBD2 (6 bases each). V dropped 0 bases and J dropped 9 bases, with 22 bases sitting between them. CDR1 is SGHKS, CDR2 YYEKEE, per germline (reference sequence). This CDR3 has 17 residues. The CDR3: CASSLDLLRGPSTIQYF. CDR3 coding DNA: TGTGCCAGCAGCTTGGACCTCTTACGGGGGCCCTCGACCATTCAGTACTTC.

The chain links TRBV7-3 to TRBJ2-5; D is ambiguous. The CDR3 is 13 residues long. Deletions cut 2 bases from V and 3 bases from J, with 7 bases between. CDR1 and CDR2 (germline): SGHTA, FQGTGA. The CDR3 bases are TGTGCCAGCAGCTTAGAGATTAAAGAGACCCAGTACTTC. Translating it yields CASSLEIKETQYF.

The chain employs TRBV4-1 and TRBJ2-3; D is tentatively TRBD1 or TRBD2 (5 bases each). Germline CDR1 reads MGHRA; CDR2 reads YSYEKL. This CDR3 has 13 amino acids. Trimming cost V 1 base and J 11 bases, with 13 bases left between them. The CDR3 reads CASSQGHWDVQYF. The CDR3 nucleotides are TGCGCCAGCAGCCAAGGGCACTGGGACGTGCAGTATTTT.

This clone appeared a few times. The chain joins TRBV5-1 to TRBJ1-6; possibly TRBD1 for D (5 bases). The CDR3 spans 16 residues. The V end lost 4 bases, the J end lost 4 bases, and 15 bases lay between the germline ends. The germline CDR1 and CDR2 sequences are SGHRS and YFSETQ. This CDR3 is CASSISGTAYNSPLHF. Here the CDR3 DNA reads TGCGCCAGCAGCATCTCCGGGACGGCTTATAATTCACCCCTCCACTTT.

The rearrangement links TRBV7-2 to TRBJ2-1, with 9 bases fitting TRBD2. Germline V lookup: CDR1 SGHTA, CDR2 FQGNSA. This CDR3 comprises 15 residues. V lost 1 base to trimming and J lost 8 bases; unmatched junction nucleotides: 6. The CDR3 DNA is TGTGCCAGCAGCTTAGTCCTAGCGGGGACCTATGAGCAGTTCTTC. Translation: CASSLVLAGTYEQFF.

The chain employs TRBV29-1 and TRBJ2-5; D might be TRBD2 (6 bases). CDR3 length: 13 residues. Germline values: CDR1 SQVTM, CDR2 ANQGSEA. Trimming shortened V by 4 bases and J by 1 base, and 10 bases separated the two germline ends. The CDR3 loop is CSVARDSQETQYF. DNA of the CDR3: TGCAGCGTTGCCAGGGACTCCCAAGAGACCCAGTACTTC.

The rearrangement uses TRBV7-9 and TRBJ2-2; no reliable D call. V gave up 2 bases and J gave up 5 bases, with 6 bases separating them. CDR1 and CDR2 (germline): SEHNR, FQNEAQ (reference sequence). The CDR3 covers 13 residues. As DNA, the CDR3 is TGTGCCAGCAGCTTAATAGTTACCGGGGAGCTGTTTTTT. Translating it yields CASSLIVTGELFF.

The V gene is TRBV10-3, the J gene TRBJ1-3, with 8 nucleotides matching TRBD1. V shed 5 bases, J shed 0 bases, and the junction held 6 bases outside the gene matches. CDR1 and CDR2 from the germline V gene are ENHRY and SYGVKD. The length of the CDR3 is 16 residues. The CDR3 DNA follows: TGTGCCATCAGTACCGGACAGGGACTCTCTGGAAACACCATATATTTT. Residues: CAISTGQGLSGNTIYF.

The chain recombines TRBV6-5 with TRBJ1-2; D is unresolved. The germline V gene has CDR1 MNHEY and CDR2 SVGAGI. This CDR3 is 14 amino acids long. V lost 0 bases and J 0 bases, leaving 5 bases between the germline ends. CDR3: CASSYSPANYGYTF. The CDR3 DNA is TGTGCCAGCAGTTACTCCCCAGCTAACTATGGCTACACCTTC.

J is TRBJ1-2 and V is TRBV5-1; D not certain. This CDR3 is 15 amino acids long. Germline V gives CDR1 SGHRS, CDR2 YFSETQ. Deletions cut 2 bases from V and 5 bases from J, with 16 bases between. The CDR3, as DNA: TGCGCCAGCAGCTTTTCGTGGCCGGAGGAATATGGCTACACCTTC. Translation: CASSFSWPEEYGYTF.

The V gene is TRBV29-1, the J gene TRBJ2-3; perhaps TRBD1 as D (6 bases). Germline CDR1 and CDR2: SQVTM and ANQGSEA. The V gene lost 4 bases and the J gene lost 3 bases, with 11 bases spanning the gap. This CDR3 has 13 amino acids. The DNA for the CDR3 is TGCAGCGTTGCCCCCCAGGGGACAGATACGCAGTATTTT. It is translated as CSVAPQGTDTQYF.

The sample holds one count of this clone. The CDR3 DNA reads TGCGCCAGCAGCTTGGGGGACTTTTCGAACACTGAAGCTTTCTTT. This gives the protein CASSLGDFSNTEAFF. The chain is built from TRBV5-1 and TRBJ1-1, with a possible D match to TRBD1 (5 bases). The CDR3 is 15 residues long. Germline V CDR1 and CDR2: SGHRS, YFSETQ. V lost 0 bases and J 1 base, leaving 10 bases between the germline ends.

The rearrangement uses TRBV2 and TRBJ2-7, with D possibly being TRBD2 (5 bases). CDR1 is SNHLY and CDR2 is FYNNEI in the germline V gene. With 5 bases removed from V and 5 bases from J, the gap between germline ends came to 13 bases. The CDR3 runs to 13 residues. The chain's CDR3 is CASSQDLADEQYF. CDR3 coding DNA: TGTGCCAGCAGTCAGGATCTAGCCGACGAGCAGTACTTC.

V gene TRBV20-1 combines with J gene TRBJ2-2, with 7 positions matching TRBD1. The CDR3 loop spans 11 amino acids. The V segment lost 6 bases and the J segment 7 bases; nucleotides outside the gene matches: 2. Per germline, CDR1 DFQATT and CDR2 SNEGSKA (reference sequence). This CDR3 reads CSARTGGELFF. CDR3 DNA: TGCAGTGCCCGGACAGGCGGGGAGCTGTTTTTT.

This chain uses TRBV16 with TRBJ2-5, with D unresolved. CDR1 KGHSY and CDR2 FQNENV come from the germline V gene. This CDR3 has 14 residues. Trimming removed 0 bases at V and 1 base at J, with 6 bases between. For the CDR3, the DNA is TGTGCCAGCAGCCAATCGGCCTCCCAAGAGACCCAGTACTTC. This codes for CASSQSASQETQYF.

This chain uses TRBV5-4 with TRBJ2-5; 16 bases are a match to TRBD2. This CDR3 spans 15 amino acids. The V and J ends lost 3 bases and 5 bases, in that order; junction bases with no gene match: 1. Per germline, CDR1 SGHNT and CDR2 YYREEE (reference sequence). The CDR3, as DNA: TGTGCCAGCAGCTCGGGACTAGCGGGAGGGGAGACCCAGTACTTC. It codes for CASSSGLAGGETQYF. Combining the CDR3 with reference TRBV5-4 and TRBJ2-5 gives the whole variable domain ETGVTQSPTHLIKTRGQQVTLRCSSQSGHNTVSWYQQALGQGPQFIFQYYREEENGRGNFPPRFSGLQFPNYSSELNVNALELDDSALYLCASSSGLAGGETQYFGPGTRLLVL.

The genes are TRBV12-3 or TRBV12-4 and TRBJ1-1; D ambiguous. V shed 3 bases and J shed 1 base, with 3 bases lying between them. The CDR3 runs 12 residues. The CDR3 protein is CASSFENTEAFF. The CDR3 DNA reads as TGTGCCAGCAGTTTCGAGAACACTGAAGCTTTCTTT.

This clone came up a few times. The chain couples TRBV28 to TRBJ2-2, with TRBD2 matching over 8 bases. V shed 6 bases, J shed 6 bases, and the junction held 9 bases outside the gene matches. There are 15 residues in the CDR3. The germline V gene has CDR1 MDHEN and CDR2 SYDVKM. Here the CDR3 DNA reads TGTGCCAGCAGAAAGCGGGAGACAGGAGCCGGGGAGCTGTTTTTT. This gives the protein CASRKRETGAGELFF.

The chain employs TRBV10-3 and TRBJ2-6; 8 nucleotides align to TRBD1. Trimming took 0 bases from V and 1 from J; bases not matched to a gene: 5. CDR3 length: 18 amino acids. Per the germline V gene, CDR1 is ENHRY and CDR2 is SYGVKD. Here the CDR3 reads CAISESPGQGSGANVLTF. The DNA of the CDR3 is TGTGCCATCAGTGAGTCGCCAGGACAGGGTTCTGGGGCCAACGTCCTGACTTTC.

The chain links TRBV5-4 to TRBJ1-4, with 7 bases identical to TRBD1. The CDR3 runs 15 residues. Germline V CDR1 and CDR2: SGHNT, YYREEE (reference sequence). Trimming at V came to 4 bases and at J to 4 bases, leaving 7 bases not matched to a gene. The CDR3 DNA follows: TGTGCCAGCAGCACCAACAGGGGACTTAATGAAAAACTGTTTTTT. It specifies CASSTNRGLNEKLFF.

In nucleotides, the CDR3 is TGTGCCAGCAGCCAAGTTGGGCGGGGATCCTACAATGAGCAGTTCTTC. This translates into CASSQVGRGSYNEQFF. This chain connects TRBV4-2 to TRBJ2-1, with D possibly matching TRBD2 (6 bases). Germline CDR1 and CDR2: LGHNA and YNFKEQ. The CDR3 loop spans 16 amino acids. With 1 base removed from V and 1 base from J, the gap between germline ends came to 11 bases.

DNA for the CDR3: TGTGCCAGCAGACGCTACAATGAGCAGTTCTTC. As protein: CASRRYNEQFF. The chain recombines TRBV28 with TRBJ2-1, with D hard to call. The germline CDR1 and CDR2 sequences are MDHEN and SYDVKM. The CDR3 runs 11 residues. Trimming shortened V by 6 bases and J by 3 bases, and 3 bases separated the two germline ends.

This clone was seen once. This chain joins TRBV7-8 and TRBJ1-4; tentatively, D is TRBD1 (5 bases). CDR1 and CDR2 (germline): SGHVS, FQNEAQ. V was clipped by 3 bases and J by 7 bases, with 15 bases between them. The CDR3 spans 15 residues. DNA of the CDR3: TGTGCCAGCAGCTTTGGGGGGGTGAGAACTGAAAAACTGTTTTTT. It is translated as CASSFGGVRTEKLFF.

V gene TRBV29-1 combines with J gene TRBJ2-1; possibly TRBD1 for D (7 bases). V was clipped by 8 bases and J by 2 bases, with 13 bases between them. Per the germline V gene, CDR1 is SQVTM and CDR2 is ANQGSEA. CDR3 size: 13 residues. As DNA, the CDR3 is TGCAGCTGGGCGGGACAGCCCTACAATGAGCAGTTCTTC. This gives the protein CSWAGQPYNEQFF.

The rearrangement links TRBV5-3 to TRBJ2-1; TRBD2 matches 8 bases. TRBV5-3 has ORF status, its function being uncertain. The V gene end was trimmed by 4 bases and the J gene end by 4 bases; junction bases not matched to a gene: 7. The CDR3 runs 15 residues. CDR3 protein: CARSQLAELYNEQFF. The CDR3 DNA is TGTGCCAGAAGCCAACTAGCGGAGCTTTACAATGAGCAGTTCTTC.

The chain carries TRBV6-5 and TRBJ1-5; D not certain. V was clipped by 5 bases and J by 5 bases, with 16 bases between them. The germline V gene encodes CDR1 MNHEY and CDR2 SVGAGI. The CDR3 runs to 15 residues. The CDR3 loop is CASSPYPGGDQPQHF. The CDR3 DNA reads as TGTGCCAGCAGTCCCTACCCCGGCGGGGATCAGCCCCAGCATTTT.

The genes are TRBV23-1 and TRBJ2-4, with TRBD1 matching 7 bases. TRBV23-1 is an open reading frame, and its role is uncertain. CDR3 length equals 15 residues. V trimming: 4 bases; J trimming: 3 bases; junction bases outside the gene matches: 6. The CDR3 sequence: CASSLKGAGKNIQYF. Written as DNA, the CDR3 is TGCGCCAGCAGTCTAAAGGGGGCCGGCAAAAACATTCAGTACTTC.

The CDR3 coding sequence is TGCGCCAGCAGCGCCGGCAGGGGCGGAATTGAGCAGTTCTTC. It yields the protein CASSAGRGGIEQFF. The gene calls are TRBV4-1 and TRBJ2-1; maybe TRBD1 (6 bases). CDR1 and CDR2 (germline): MGHRA, YSYEKL. V was shortened by 5 bases and J by 9 bases, with 17 bases between the two germline ends. The CDR3 is 14 amino acids.